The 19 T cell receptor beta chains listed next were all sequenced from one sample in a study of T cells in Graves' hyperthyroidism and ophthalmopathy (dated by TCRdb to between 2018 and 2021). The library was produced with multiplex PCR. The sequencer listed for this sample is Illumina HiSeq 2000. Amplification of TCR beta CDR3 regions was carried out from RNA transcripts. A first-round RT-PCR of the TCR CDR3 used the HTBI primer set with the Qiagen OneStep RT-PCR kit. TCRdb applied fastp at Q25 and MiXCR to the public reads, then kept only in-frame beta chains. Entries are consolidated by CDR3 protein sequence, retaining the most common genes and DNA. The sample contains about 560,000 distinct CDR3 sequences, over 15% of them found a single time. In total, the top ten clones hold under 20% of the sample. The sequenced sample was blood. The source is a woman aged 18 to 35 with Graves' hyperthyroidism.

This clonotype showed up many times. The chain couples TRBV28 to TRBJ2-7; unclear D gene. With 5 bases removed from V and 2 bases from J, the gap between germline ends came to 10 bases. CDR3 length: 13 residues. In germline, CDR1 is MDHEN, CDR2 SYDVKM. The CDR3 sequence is CASSTGPTYEQYF. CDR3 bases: TGTGCCAGCAGTACGGGCCCCACCTACGAGCAGTACTTC. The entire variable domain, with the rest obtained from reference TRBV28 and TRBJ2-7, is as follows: DVKVTQSSRYLVKRTGEKVFLECVQDMDHENMFWYRQDPGLGLRLIYFSYDVKMKEKGDIPEGYSVSREKKERFSLILESASTNQTSMYLCASSTGPTYEQYFGPGTRLTVT.

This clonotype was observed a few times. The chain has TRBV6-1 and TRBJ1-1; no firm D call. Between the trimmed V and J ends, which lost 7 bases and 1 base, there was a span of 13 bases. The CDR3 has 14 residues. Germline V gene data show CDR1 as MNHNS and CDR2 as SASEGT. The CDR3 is CASTRTGGNTEAFF. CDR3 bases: TGTGCCAGCACTCGAACCGGAGGGAACACTGAAGCTTTCTTT.

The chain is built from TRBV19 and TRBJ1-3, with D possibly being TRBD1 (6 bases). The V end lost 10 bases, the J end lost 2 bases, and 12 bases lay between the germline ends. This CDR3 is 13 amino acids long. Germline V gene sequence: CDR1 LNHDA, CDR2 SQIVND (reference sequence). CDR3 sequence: CATSEGAGNTIYF. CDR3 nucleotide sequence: TGTGCCACTTCGGAGGGGGCTGGAAACACCATATATTTT.

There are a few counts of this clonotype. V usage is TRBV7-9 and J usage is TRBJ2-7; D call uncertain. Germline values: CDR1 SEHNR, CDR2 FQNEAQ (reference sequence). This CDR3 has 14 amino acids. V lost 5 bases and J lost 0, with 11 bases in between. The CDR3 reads CASSPPRVSYEQYF. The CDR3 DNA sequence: TGTGCCAGCAGCCCCCCTCGGGTCTCCTACGAGCAGTACTTC.

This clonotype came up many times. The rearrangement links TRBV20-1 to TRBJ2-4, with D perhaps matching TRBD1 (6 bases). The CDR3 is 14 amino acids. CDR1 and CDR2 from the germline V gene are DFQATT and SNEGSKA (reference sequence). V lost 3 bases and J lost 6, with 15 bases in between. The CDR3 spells CSARNTRGSNIQYF. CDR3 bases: TGCAGTGCTAGGAATACCAGGGGATCAAACATTCAGTACTTC.

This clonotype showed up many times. CDR3 region: CASSYRPDSQETQYF. As DNA, the CDR3 is TGTGCCAGCAGTTATCGTCCAGATAGCCAAGAGACCCAGTACTTC. The rearrangement uses TRBV6-2 or TRBV6-3 and TRBJ2-5, with D uncertain. The CDR3 sequence is 15 residues long. Trimming shortened V by 3 bases and J by 1 base, and 12 bases separated the two germline ends. Germline-derived CDR1 and CDR2 are MNHEY and SVGEGT.

The CDR3 nucleotides are TGTGCCAGCAGTTTCCGGGAGGTAGTGGCCTACAATGAGCAGTTCTTC. Its translation: CASSFREVVAYNEQFF. The chain combines TRBV27 with TRBJ2-1, with 7 bases that match TRBD2. CDR1 is MNHEY and CDR2 is SMNVEV in the germline V gene (reference sequence). V lost 3 bases to trimming and J lost 2 bases; unmatched junction nucleotides: 7. The CDR3 has 16 residues.

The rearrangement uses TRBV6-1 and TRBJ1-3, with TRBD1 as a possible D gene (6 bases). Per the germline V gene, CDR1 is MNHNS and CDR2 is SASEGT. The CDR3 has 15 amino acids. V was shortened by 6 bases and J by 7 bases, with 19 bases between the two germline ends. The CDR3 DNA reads TGTGCCAGCAGCACCGATGGACAGCCGCAGAACACCATATATTTT. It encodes CASSTDGQPQNTIYF.

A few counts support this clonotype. The chain's CDR3 is CATSRDSGRAGGQYF. The CDR3 DNA reads as TGTGCCACCAGCAGAGATAGCGGGAGGGCAGGAGGGCAGTATTTT. The chain has TRBV15 and TRBJ2-3, with 11 nucleotides matching TRBD2. Germline V gene data show CDR1 as LNHNV and CDR2 as YYDKDF (reference sequence). This CDR3 region has 15 residues. After removal of 0 bases from V and 11 bases from J, the junction contained 7 bases not matched to a gene. The variable domain in full, with the rest retrieved from reference TRBV15 and TRBJ2-3, is DAMVIQNPRYQVTQFGKPVTLSCSQTLNHNVMYWYQQKSSQAPKLLFHYYDKDFNNEADTPDNFQSRRPNTSFCFLDIRSPGLGDTAMYLCATSRDSGRAGGQYFGPGTRLTVL.

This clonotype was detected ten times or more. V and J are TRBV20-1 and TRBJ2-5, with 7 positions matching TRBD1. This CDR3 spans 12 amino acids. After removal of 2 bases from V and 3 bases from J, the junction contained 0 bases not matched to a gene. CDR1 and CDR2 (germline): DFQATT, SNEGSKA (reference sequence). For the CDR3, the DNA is TGCAGTGCTAGAACAGGGGAAGAGACCCAGTACTTC. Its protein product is CSARTGEETQYF.

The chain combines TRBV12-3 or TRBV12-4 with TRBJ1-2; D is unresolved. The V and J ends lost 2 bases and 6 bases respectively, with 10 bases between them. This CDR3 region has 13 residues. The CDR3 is CASSLYNRNGYTF. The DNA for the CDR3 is TGTGCCAGCAGTTTATATAACAGAAATGGCTACACCTTC.

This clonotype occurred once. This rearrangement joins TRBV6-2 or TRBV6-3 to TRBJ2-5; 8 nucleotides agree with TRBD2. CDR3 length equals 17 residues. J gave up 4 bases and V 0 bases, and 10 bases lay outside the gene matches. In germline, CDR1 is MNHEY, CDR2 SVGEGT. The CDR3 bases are TGTGCCAGCAGTTACTCCGGGGGACTAGGCACAAGAGAGACCCAGTACTTC. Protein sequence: CASSYSGGLGTRETQYF.

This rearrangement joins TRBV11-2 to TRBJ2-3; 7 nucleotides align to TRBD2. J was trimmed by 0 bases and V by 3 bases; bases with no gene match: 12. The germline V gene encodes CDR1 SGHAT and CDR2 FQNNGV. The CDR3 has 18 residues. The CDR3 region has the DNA TGTGCCAGCAGCTTCTCCCGGACGGCGGGAGTTAGCACAGATACGCAGTATTTT. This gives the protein CASSFSRTAGVSTDTQYF. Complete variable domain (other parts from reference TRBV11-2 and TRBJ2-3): EAGVAQSPRYKIIEKRQSVAFWCNPISGHATLYWYQQILGQGPKLLIQFQNNGVVDDSQLPKDRFSAERLKGVDSTLKIQPAKLEDSAVYLCASSFSRTAGVSTDTQYFGPGTRLTVL.

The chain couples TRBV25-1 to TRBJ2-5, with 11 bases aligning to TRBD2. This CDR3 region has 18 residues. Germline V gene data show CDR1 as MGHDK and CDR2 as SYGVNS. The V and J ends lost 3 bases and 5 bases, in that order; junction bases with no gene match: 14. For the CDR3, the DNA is TGTGCCAGCAGTGACTCAAGCCCCCTAGCGGGGGGCGCGGAGACCCAGTACTTC. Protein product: CASSDSSPLAGGAETQYF.

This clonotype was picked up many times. CDR3 region: CSARDLRGLAGDEQYF. The CDR3 DNA follows: TGCAGTGCTAGAGATCTGAGGGGACTAGCGGGAGACGAGCAGTACTTC. V gene TRBV20-1 combines with J gene TRBJ2-7; TRBD2 matches 14 bases. The trim removed 0 bases at V and 5 bases at J, leaving 6 bases unmatched. The CDR3 totals 16 residues. CDR1 is DFQATT, CDR2 SNEGSKA, per germline (reference sequence).

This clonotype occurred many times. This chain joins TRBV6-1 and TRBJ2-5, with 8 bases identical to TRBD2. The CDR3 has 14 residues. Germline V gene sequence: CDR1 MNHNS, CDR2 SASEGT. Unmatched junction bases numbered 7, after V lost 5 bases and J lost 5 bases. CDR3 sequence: CASSSGLARETQYF. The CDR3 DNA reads TGTGCCAGCAGTTCCGGACTAGCAAGGGAGACCCAGTACTTC.

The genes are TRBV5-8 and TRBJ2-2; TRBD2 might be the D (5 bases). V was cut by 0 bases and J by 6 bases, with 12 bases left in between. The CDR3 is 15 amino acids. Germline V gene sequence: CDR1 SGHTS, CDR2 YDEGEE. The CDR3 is CASSLVQASPGELFF. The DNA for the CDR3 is TGTGCCAGCAGCTTGGTTCAGGCTAGCCCCGGGGAGCTGTTTTTT.

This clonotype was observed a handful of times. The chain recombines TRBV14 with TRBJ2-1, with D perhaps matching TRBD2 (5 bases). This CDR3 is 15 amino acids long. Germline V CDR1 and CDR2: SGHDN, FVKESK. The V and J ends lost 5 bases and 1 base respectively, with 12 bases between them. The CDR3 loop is CASSKLETSYNEQFF. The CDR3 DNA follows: TGTGCCAGCAGCAAACTAGAGACATCCTACAATGAGCAGTTCTTC.

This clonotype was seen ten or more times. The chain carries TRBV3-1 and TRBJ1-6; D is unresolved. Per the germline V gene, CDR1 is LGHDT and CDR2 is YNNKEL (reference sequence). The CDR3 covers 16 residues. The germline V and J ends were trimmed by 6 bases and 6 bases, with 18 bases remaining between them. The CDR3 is CASRKNGVVPNSPLHF. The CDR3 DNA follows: TGTGCCAGCAGGAAAAATGGAGTTGTACCTAATTCACCCCTCCACTTT. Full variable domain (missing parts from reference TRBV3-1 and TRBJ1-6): DTAVSQTPKYLVTQMGNDKSIKCEQNLGHDTMYWYKQDSKKFLKIMFSYNNKELIINETVPNRFSPKSPDKAHLNLHINSLELGDSAVYFCASRKNGVVPNSPLHFGNGTRLTVT.